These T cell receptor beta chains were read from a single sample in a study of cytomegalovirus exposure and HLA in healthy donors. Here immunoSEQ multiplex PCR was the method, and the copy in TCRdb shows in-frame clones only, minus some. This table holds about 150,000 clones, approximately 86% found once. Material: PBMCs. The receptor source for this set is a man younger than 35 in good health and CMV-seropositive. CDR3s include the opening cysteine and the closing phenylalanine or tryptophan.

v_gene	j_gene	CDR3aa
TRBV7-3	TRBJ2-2	CASSLSAGNTGELFF
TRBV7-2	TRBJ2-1	CASSLGRTSSVNEQFF
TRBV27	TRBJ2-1	CASGAREQFF
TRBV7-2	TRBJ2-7	CASSFGVGHGEQYF
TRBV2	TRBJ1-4	CASSNDRATNEKLFF
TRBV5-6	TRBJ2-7	CASSLDRYEQYF
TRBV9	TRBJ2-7	CASSGQQGLGYEQYF
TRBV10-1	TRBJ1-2	CASSGLYGYTF
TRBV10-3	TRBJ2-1	CAISGTSDNEQFF
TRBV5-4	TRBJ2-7	CASSLAGGYYEQYF
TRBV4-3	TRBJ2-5	CASSQVLSGGRGTQYF
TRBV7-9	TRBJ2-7	CASSHPQATEQYF
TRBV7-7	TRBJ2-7	CASSLGGLAGYYEQYF
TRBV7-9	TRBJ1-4	CASSRNSGPFEKLFF
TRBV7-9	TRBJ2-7	CASSLRDYEQYF
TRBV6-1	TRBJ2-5	CASSERGGGETQYF
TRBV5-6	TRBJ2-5	CASSLGLAGGETQYF
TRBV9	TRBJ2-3	CASRADGNTDTQYF
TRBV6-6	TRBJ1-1	CASRQGGTEAFF
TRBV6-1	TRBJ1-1	CASSEWTGGLSGAFF
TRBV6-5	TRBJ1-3	CASSPGERNTIYF
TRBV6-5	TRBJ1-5	CATQTGANQPQHF
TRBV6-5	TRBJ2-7	CASSYQTGYEQYF
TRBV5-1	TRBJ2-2	CASSLDDRVTAGELFF
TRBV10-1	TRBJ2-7	CASSEPKQGSDEQYF
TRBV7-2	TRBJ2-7	CASSYRGSGGAHEQYF
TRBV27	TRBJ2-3	CASAQDRPSTDTQYF
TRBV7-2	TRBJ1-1	CASSPRKTAAFF